This T cell receptor (beta chain) was identified in a study of control samples from healthy donors and cancer patients. Some clones are missing from TCRdb's copy, which holds only in-frame ones; the method was immunoSEQ multiplex PCR. The profile shows roughly 130,000 clones, around 93% of them singletons. This clone has just one count. Additional DNA sequences in this sample encode the identical CDR3. This receptor was identified in a man aged 18 to 29 in good health. Sequenced: blood.

Here the CDR3 reads CASSLLGGANTEAFF. The CDR3 nucleotides read TGTGCCAGCAGTTTATTAGGGGGGGCGAACACTGAAGCTTTCTTT. The chain recombines TRBV27 with TRBJ1-1, with D possibly TRBD1 on 6 matching bases. The CDR3 has 15 amino acids. CDR1 is MNHEY and CDR2 is SMNVEV in the germline V gene (reference sequence). V was trimmed by 1 base and J by 1 base, leaving 10 bases between them.